This record covers a single T cell receptor (beta chain). Its specificity is unknown. This entry comes from a study of vaccination effects on CD4 cells after COVID-19. Study findings and constraints: Clones of infection and vaccine origin contracted markedly late after vaccination.

The CDR3 spans 12 residues. V was pared by 7 bases and J by 6 bases, with 10 bases between. CDR1 is MNHNY and CDR2 is SVGAGI in the germline V gene (reference sequence). Measured with immunoSEQ multiplex PCR; TCRdb has only the in-frame clones, and not every one. The sample has more than 25,000 clones; 75% to 90% are singletons. Antigen-specific CD4+ T cell clonotypes were called by their expansion after viral peptide-pool culture in ViraFEST. Following culture for about 11 days, CD4+ T cells were isolated. Each participant received a vaccine that was either BNT162b2 or mRNA-1273, given as two doses. The input for sequencing was CD4+ T cells from PBMCs cultured with SARS-CoV-2 spike peptides, taken after COVID-19 vaccination. The TCR originated in a human donor who received a COVID-19 vaccine. Some clones in this sample may be carry-over from other donors' samples. The chain recombines TRBV6-6 with TRBJ2-1; the D gene is possibly TRBD2 (5 bases). The CDR3 loop is CASTGVPNEQFF. The CDR3 DNA reads TGTGCCAGCACCGGGGTCCCCAATGAGCAGTTCTTC.